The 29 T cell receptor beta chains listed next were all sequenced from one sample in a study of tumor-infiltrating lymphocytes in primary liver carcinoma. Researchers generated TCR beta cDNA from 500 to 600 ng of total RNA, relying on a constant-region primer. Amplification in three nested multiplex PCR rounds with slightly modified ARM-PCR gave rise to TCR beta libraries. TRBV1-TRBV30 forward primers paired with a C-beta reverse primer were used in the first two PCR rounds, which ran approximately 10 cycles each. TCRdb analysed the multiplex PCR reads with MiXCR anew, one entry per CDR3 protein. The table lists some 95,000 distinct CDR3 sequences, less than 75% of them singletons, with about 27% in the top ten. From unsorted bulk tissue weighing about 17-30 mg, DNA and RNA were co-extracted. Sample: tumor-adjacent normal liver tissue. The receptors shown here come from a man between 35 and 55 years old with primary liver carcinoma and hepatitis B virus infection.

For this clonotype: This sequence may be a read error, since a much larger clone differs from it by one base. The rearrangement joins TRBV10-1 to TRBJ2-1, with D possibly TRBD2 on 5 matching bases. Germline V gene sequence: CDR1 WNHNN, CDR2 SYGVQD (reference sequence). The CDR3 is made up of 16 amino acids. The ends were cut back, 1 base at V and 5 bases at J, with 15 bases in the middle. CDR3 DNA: TGCGCCAGCAGTGAGTACGAGACTAACGGACACAATGAGCAGTTCTTC. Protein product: CASSEYETNGHNEQFF.

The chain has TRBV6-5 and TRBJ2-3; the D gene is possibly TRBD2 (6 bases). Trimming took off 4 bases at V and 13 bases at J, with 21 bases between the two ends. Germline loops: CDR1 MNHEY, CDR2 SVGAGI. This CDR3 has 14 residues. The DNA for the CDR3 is TGTGCCAGCAGTTCTGCGGGGAGCACAGATACCAAGTATTTT. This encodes CASSSAGSTDTKYF.

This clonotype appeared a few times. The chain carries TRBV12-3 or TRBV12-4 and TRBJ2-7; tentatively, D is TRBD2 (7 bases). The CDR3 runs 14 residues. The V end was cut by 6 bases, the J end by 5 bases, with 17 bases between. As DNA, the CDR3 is TGTGCCAGCAGCACGGGGGGCCTCAGGAACGAGCAGTACTTC. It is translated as CASSTGGLRNEQYF.

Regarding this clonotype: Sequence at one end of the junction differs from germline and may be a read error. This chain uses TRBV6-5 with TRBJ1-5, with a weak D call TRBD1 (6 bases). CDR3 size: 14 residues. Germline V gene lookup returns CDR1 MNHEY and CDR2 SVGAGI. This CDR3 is CASRLGGRRQRQHF. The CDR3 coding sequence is TGTGCCAGCAGGCTCGGGGGGCGACGTCAGCGCCAGCATTTT.

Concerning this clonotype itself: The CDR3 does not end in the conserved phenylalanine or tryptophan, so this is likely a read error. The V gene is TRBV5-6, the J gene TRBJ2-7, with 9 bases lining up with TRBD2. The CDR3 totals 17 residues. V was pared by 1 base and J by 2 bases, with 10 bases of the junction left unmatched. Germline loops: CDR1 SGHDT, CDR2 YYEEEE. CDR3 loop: CASSLFKGGRGAYEQYL. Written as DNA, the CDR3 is TGTGCCAGCAGCTTGTTCAAGGGCGGGAGGGGCGCCTACGAGCAGTACCTC.

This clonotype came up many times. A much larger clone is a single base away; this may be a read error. CDR3 region: CACSRGDQETQYF. The CDR3 DNA sequence: TGTGCCTGCAGTCGGGGGGACCAAGAGACCCAGTACTTC. This chain joins TRBV11-2 and TRBJ2-5, with 7 bases identical to TRBD2. The length of the CDR3 is 13 residues. Germline V gives CDR1 SGHAT, CDR2 FQNNGV. Drawing the rest from reference TRBV11-2 and TRBJ2-5, the complete variable domain is EAGVAQSPRYKIIEKRQSVAFWCNPISGHATLYWYQQILGQGPKLLIQFQNNGVVDDSQLPKDRFSAERLKGVDSTLKIQPAKLEDSAVYLCACSRGDQETQYFGPGTRLLVL.

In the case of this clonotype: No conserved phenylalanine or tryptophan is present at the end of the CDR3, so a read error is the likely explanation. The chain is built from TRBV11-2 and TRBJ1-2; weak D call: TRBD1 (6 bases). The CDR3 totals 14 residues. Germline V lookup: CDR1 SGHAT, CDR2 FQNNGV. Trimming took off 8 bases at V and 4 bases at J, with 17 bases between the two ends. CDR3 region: CASFEGGRGYGYTL. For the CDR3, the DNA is TGTGCCAGCTTCGAGGGGGGGCGAGGCTATGGCTACACCTTA.

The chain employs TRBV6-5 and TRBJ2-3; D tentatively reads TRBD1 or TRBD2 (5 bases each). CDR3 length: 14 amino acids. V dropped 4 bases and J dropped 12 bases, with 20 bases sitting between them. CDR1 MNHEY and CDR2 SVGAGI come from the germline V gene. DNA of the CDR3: TGTGCCAGCAGTTGGGGCGGAGGCACAGCTACTCAGTATTTT. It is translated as CASSWGGGTATQYF.

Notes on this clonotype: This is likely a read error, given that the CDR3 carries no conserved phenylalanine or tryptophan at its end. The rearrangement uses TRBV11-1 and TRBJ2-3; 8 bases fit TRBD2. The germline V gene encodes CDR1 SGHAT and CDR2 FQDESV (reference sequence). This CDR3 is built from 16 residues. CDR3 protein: CANSLLDGRVADTQYY. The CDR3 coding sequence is TGTGCCAACAGCCTCCTTGACGGGAGGGTTGCAGATACGCAGTATTAT.

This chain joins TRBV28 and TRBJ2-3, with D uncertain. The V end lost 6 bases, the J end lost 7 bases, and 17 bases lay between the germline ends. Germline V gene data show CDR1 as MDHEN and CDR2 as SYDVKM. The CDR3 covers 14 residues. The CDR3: CASSPVAPPYTQYF. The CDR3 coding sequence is TGTGCCAGCAGCCCTGTGGCCCCACCTTATACGCAGTATTTT.

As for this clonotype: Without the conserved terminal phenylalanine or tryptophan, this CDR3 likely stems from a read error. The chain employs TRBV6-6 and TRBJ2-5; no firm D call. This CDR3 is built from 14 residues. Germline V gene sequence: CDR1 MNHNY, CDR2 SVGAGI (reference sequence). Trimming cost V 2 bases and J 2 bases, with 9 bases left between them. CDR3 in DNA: TGTGCCAGCAGTTACGAGAGCCCGCAAGAGACCCAGTACTCC. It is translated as CASSYESPQETQYS.

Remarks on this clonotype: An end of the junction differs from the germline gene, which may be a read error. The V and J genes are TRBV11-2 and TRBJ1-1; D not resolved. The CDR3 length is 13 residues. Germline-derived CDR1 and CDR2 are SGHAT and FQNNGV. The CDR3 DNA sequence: TGTGCCAGTAGCTTGCAGGTTAACATTGAAGCCTTCTTT. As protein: CASSLQVNIEAFF.

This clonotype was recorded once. CDR3 amino acids: CASGPSALATNEKLFF. In DNA form, the CDR3 reads TGTGCCAGCGGTCCCTCAGCACTCGCAACTAATGAAAAACTGTTTTTT. The gene calls are TRBV28 and TRBJ1-4; D is undetermined. Germline V gene data show CDR1 as MDHEN and CDR2 as SYDVKM. The ends were cut back, 8 bases at V and 0 bases at J, with 16 bases in the middle. This CDR3 contains 16 residues. Combining the CDR3 with reference TRBV28 and TRBJ1-4 gives the whole variable domain DVKVTQSSRYLVKRTGEKVFLECVQDMDHENMFWYRQDPGLGLRLIYFSYDVKMKEKGDIPEGYSVSREKKERFSLILESASTNQTSMYLCASGPSALATNEKLFFGSGTQLSVL.

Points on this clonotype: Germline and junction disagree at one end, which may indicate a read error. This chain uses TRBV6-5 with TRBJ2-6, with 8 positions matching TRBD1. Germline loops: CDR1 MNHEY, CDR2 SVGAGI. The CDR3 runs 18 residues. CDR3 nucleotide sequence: TGTGCCAGCAGTCTCTGGACAGGGATGGAAGCTGGAGCCAACGTCCTGACTTTC. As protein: CASSLWTGMEAGANVLTF.

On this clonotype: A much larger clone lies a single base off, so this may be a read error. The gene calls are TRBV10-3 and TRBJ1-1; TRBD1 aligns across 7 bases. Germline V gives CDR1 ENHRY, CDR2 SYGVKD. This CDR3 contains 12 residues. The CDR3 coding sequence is TGTACCACCCAGGGGGGCAGCGATGAAGCTTTCTTT. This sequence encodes CTTQGGSDEAFF.

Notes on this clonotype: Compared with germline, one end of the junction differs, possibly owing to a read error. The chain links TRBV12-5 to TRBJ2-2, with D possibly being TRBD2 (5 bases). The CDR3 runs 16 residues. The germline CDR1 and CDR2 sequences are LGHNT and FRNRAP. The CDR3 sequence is CASGPPRAANIGELFF. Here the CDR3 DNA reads TGTGCTAGTGGTCCTCCGAGGGCCGCGAACATCGGGGAGCTGTTTTTT.

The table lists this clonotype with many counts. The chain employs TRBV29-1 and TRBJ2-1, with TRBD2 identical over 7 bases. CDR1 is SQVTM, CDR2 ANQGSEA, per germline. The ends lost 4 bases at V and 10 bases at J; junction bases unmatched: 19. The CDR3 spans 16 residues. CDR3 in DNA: TGCAGCGTTGGGGGTGAGGGCGGGAGTTGGCGGGGCGAGCAGTTCTTC. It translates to CSVGGEGGSWRGEQFF.

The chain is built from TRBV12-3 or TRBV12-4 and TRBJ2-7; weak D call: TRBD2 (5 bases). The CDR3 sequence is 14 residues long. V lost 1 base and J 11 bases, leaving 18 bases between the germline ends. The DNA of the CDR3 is TGTGCCAGCAGTTTAGACCCTAGCTCCTATGAGGAGTACTTC. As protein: CASSLDPSSYEEYF.

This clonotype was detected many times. The CDR3 DNA follows: TGCAGCGGGGAGCTGAATAGCAATGAGCAGTTCTTC. It encodes CSGELNSNEQFF. V and J are TRBV29-1 and TRBJ2-1; possible D gene TRBD2, 5 bases. Germline V gene sequence: CDR1 SQVTM, CDR2 ANQGSEA. V gave up 7 bases and J gave up 6 bases, with 13 bases separating them. The CDR3 totals 12 residues.

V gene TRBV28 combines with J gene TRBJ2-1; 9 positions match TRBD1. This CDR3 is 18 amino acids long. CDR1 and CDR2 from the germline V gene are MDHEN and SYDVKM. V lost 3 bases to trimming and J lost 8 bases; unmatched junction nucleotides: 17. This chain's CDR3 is CASSLGPGTGLGAYEQFF. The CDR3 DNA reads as TGTGCCAGCAGTTTGGGTCCAGGGACAGGGCTAGGGGCCTATGAGCAGTTCTTC.

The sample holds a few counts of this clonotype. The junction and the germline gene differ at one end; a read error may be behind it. Here the CDR3 reads CASSLWTGLAGANVLTF. For the CDR3, the DNA is TGTGCCAGCAGCTTATGGACAGGGCTTGCTGGGGCCAATGTCCTGACTTTC. The chain links TRBV5-5 to TRBJ2-6; TRBD1 aligns across 8 bases. Germline CDR1 reads SGHKS; CDR2 reads YYEKEE (reference sequence). The CDR3 runs to 17 residues.

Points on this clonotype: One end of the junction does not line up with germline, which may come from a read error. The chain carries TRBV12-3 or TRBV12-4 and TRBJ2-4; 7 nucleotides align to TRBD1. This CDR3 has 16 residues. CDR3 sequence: CDSGPRTGIAKNIQYF. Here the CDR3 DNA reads TGTGACAGCGGACCCCGGACAGGAATAGCCAAAAACATTCAGTACTTC.

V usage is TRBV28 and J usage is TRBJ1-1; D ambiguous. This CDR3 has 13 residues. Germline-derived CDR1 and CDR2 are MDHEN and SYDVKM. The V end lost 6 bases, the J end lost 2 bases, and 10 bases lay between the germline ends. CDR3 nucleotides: TGTGCCAGCAGCCCCTCGGTTAACACTGAAGCTTTCTTT. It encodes CASSPSVNTEAFF.

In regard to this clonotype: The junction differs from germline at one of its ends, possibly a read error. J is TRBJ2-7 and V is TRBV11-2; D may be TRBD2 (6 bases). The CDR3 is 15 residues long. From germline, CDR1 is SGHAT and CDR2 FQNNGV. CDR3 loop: CANSLGGTLLYKQYF. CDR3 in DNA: TGTGCCAACAGCCTCGGCGGGACTCTACTCTACAAGCAGTACTTC. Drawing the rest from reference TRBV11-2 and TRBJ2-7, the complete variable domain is EAGVAQSPRYKIIEKRQSVAFWCNPISGHATLYWYQQILGQGPKLLIQFQNNGVVDDSQLPKDRFSAERLKGVDSTLKIQPAKLEDSAVYLCANSLGGTLLYKQYFGPGTRLTVT.

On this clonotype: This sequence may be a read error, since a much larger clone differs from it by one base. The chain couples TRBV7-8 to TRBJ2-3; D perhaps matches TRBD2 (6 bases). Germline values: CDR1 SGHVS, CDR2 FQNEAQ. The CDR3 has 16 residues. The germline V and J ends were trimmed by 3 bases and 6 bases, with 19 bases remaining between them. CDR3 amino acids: CASSFADGLASDTQYF. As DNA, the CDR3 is TGTGCCAGCAGCTTCGCGGATGGGCTAGCGAGCGATACGCAGTATTTT.

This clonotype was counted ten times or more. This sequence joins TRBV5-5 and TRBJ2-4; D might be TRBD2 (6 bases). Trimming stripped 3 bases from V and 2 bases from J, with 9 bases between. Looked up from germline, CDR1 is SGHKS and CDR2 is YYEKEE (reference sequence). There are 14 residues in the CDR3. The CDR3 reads CASSSGTPKNIQYF. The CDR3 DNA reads TGTGCCAGCAGCTCCGGGACTCCCAAAAACATTCAGTACTTC.

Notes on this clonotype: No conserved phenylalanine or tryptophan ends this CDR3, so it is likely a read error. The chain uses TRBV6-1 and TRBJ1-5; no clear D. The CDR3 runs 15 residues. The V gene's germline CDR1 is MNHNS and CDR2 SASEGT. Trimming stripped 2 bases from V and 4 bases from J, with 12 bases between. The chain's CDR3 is CASSEWGLGNQPQHL. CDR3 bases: TGTGCCAGCAGTGAATGGGGTCTTGGTAATCAGCCCCAGCATTTG.

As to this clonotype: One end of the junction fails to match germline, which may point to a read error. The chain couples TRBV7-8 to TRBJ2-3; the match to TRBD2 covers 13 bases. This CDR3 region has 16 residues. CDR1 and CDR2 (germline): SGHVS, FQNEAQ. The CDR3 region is CATSSETSGRLDTQYF. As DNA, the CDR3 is TGTGCCACCAGCTCCGAGACTAGCGGGAGGTTGGATACGCAGTATTTT.

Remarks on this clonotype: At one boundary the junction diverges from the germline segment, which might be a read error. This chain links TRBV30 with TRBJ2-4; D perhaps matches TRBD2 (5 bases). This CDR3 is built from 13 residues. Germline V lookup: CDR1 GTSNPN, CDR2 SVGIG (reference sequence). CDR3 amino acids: CAWTREPGNIKYF. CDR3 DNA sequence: TGTGCCTGGACGAGAGAACCGGGAAACATTAAGTACTTC.